A selection of T cell receptor beta chains follows, all from one sample in a study of cytomegalovirus exposure and HLA in healthy donors. Assay used: immunoSEQ multiplex PCR; TCRdb lists only in-frame clones, some missing. The table records some 220,000 clones, about 88% of them present only once. Material: PBMCs. These TCRs come from a girl under 10 years old in good health and CMV-seronegative. Both conserved end residues are part of each CDR3. A D gene is named only where the DNA matches it firmly. Clone size appears in some rows only: once, few, many, or a class for an expanded clone.

clone size | J gene | D gene | V gene | CDR3 DNA | CDR3 protein
NA | TRBJ2-6 | TRBD2 | TRBV5-1 | TGCGCCAGCAGCTTGGTCCGGACTAGCGGGACCTTCTCCTCTGGGGCCAACGTCCTGACTTTC | CASSLVRTSGTFSSGANVLTF
once | TRBJ1-1 | NA | TRBV5-1 | TGCGCCAGCAGCTTGACAGGGATCCAGGCTGAAGCTTTCTTT | CASSLTGIQAEAFF
NA | TRBJ1-4 | TRBD1 | TRBV19 | TGTGCCAGTAGTAGACAGGGAAAAGATGAAAAACTGTTTTTT | CASSRQGKDEKLFF
NA | TRBJ1-2 | NA | TRBV27 | TGTGCCACCTTTGGCGGGGGTAACTATGGCTACACCTTC | CATFGGGNYGYTF
NA | TRBJ2-1 | NA | TRBV6-5 | TGTGCCAGCAGTGCCCACACAGGAGTCTACAATGAGCAGTTCTTC | CASSAHTGVYNEQFF
NA | TRBJ2-3 | NA | TRBV7-9 | TGTGCCAGCAGCCTCTCGGATACGCAGTATTTT | CASSLSDTQYF
NA | TRBJ2-3 | TRBD2 | TRBV19 | TGTGCCAGTACGGGGGGGGCAGATACGCAGTATTTT | CASTGGADTQYF
NA | TRBJ1-6 | TRBD1 | TRBV2 | TGTGCTACAGGGGATTTTAATTCACCCCTCCACTTT | CATGDFNSPLHF
few | TRBJ2-5 | NA | TRBV6-4 | TGTGCCAGCAGTGACTCTCCTACTACGTTGGAGACCCAGTACTTC | CASSDSPTTLETQYF
NA | TRBJ1-5 | NA | TRBV19 | TGTGCCAGTAGTATAGAGGCCAGGACCCAGCATTTT | CASSIEARTQHF
NA | TRBJ1-2 | TRBD1 | TRBV5-6 | TGTGCCAGCAGCTTCGCGACAGGGGTCCTACGATATGGCTACACCTTC | CASSFATGVLRYGYTF
NA | TRBJ2-3 | TRBD2 | TRBV19 | TGTGCCAGTACAAGAAGCGGGGGGGCCACAGATACGCAGTATTTT | CASTRSGGATDTQYF
NA | TRBJ2-2 | TRBD1 | TRBV6-1 | TGTGCCAGCAGCCCAGGGGGCCGGAACACCGGGGAGCTGTTTTTT | CASSPGGRNTGELFF
NA | TRBJ1-6 | TRBD1 | TRBV13 | TGTGCCAGCAGCTTTAGACAGGGTACAAGTTCACCCCTCCACTTT | CASSFRQGTSSPLHF
NA | TRBJ1-2 | TRBD1 | TRBV5-1 | TGCGCCAGCAGCGTCCGACAGGGTGAGATCTATGGCTACACCTTC | CASSVRQGEIYGYTF
NA | TRBJ1-1 | NA | TRBV11-2 | TGTGCCAGCAGCTTGCGCCATGAGAACACTGAAGCTTTCTTT | CASSLRHENTEAFF
NA | TRBJ2-1 | NA | TRBV2 | TGTGCCAGCACCGAACGGGGCAATGAGCAGTTCTTC | CASTERGNEQFF
once | TRBJ2-7 | NA | TRBV6-1 | TGTGCCAGCGCCCCGGCCACCTACTACGAGCAGTACTTC | CASAPATYYEQYF
NA | TRBJ1-5 | NA | TRBV21-1 | TGTGCCAGCAGCAAACGACACAGGGGAAGTCAGCCCCAGCATTTT | CASSKRHRGSQPQHF
NA | TRBJ1-5 | NA | TRBV29-1 | TGCAGCGTAAGGACAGTCGTCAATCAGCCCCAGCATTTT | CSVRTVVNQPQHF
NA | TRBJ2-7 | TRBD2 | TRBV2 | TGTGCCATCTTTAGCGGGAGGGGATACGAGCAGTACTTC | CAIFSGRGYEQYF
few | TRBJ2-2 | NA | TRBV15 | TGTGCCACCAGCATTGGACAGTCCACCGGGGAGCTGTTTTTT | CATSIGQSTGELFF
NA | TRBJ2-5 | NA | TRBV7-8 | TGTGCCAGCAGCTTAGCCAGAAGATTACAAGAGACCCAGTACTTC | CASSLARRLQETQYF
NA | TRBJ2-3 | NA | TRBV1 | TGCACCAGCACGAGCGGGGGGTCAGATACGCAGTATTTT | CTSTSGGSDTQYF
NA | TRBJ2-1 | NA | TRBV5-1 | TGCGCCAGCAGCTTGGCCCCGCGCGACAATGAGCAGTTCTTC | CASSLAPRDNEQFF
NA | TRBJ2-1 | NA | TRBV5-6 | TGTGCCAGCAGCCCTGGGAGCTCCTACAATGAGCAGTTCTTC | CASSPGSSYNEQFF
NA | TRBJ2-2 | NA | TRBV10-3 | TGTGCCATCAGTACCTTCAGGGTGTACACCGGGGAGCTGTTTTTT | CAISTFRVYTGELFF
NA | TRBJ2-5 | NA | TRBV18 | TGTGCCAGCTCACCAGGGACGGGGGAGCAGTACTTC | CASSPGTGEQYF
NA | TRBJ1-6 | TRBD1 | TRBV27 | TGTGCCAGCAGTTTCTTTCTAACAGGGGATTCACCCCTCCACTTT | CASSFFLTGDSPLHF
few | TRBJ1-4 | NA | TRBV29-1 | TGCAGTGGGAGGGCAGGGGACGAAAAACTGTTTTTT | CSGRAGDEKLFF
NA | TRBJ2-7 | NA | TRBV2 | TGTGCCAGCAGTGAAGGCAGGGTAACGGACTACGAGCAGTACTTC | CASSEGRVTDYEQYF
NA | TRBJ2-5 | NA | TRBV9 | TGTGCCAGCAGCACCGGAGGGACCCAAGAGACCCAGTACTTC | CASSTGGTQETQYF
NA | TRBJ1-2 | NA | TRBV29-1 | TGCAGCGTTGAACAGGGGAACTATGGCTACACCTTC | CSVEQGNYGYTF
few | TRBJ1-1 | NA | TRBV10-3 | TGTGCCATCAGTGAGTCATGGAGAGAAGCTTTCTTT | CAISESWREAFF
few | TRBJ2-1 | NA | TRBV7-9 | TGTGCCAGCAGTTCCCCCACTATCAAACCTTACAATGAGCAGTTCTTC | CASSSPTIKPYNEQFF
NA | TRBJ2-1 | TRBD2 | TRBV10-3 | TGTGCCATCACCTTGGAAGCGGGGGCCAACAATGAGCAGTTCTTC | CAITLEAGANNEQFF
NA | TRBJ1-6 | TRBD1 | TRBV6-5 | TGTGCCAGCAGTTACGTAGGACAGGGGGATTCACCCCTCCACTTC | CASSYVGQGDSPLHF
NA | TRBJ2-3 | TRBD2 | TRBV6-6 | TGTGCCAGCAGTTTTCTAGCGGGGGGGCAAGATACGCAGTATTTT | CASSFLAGGQDTQYF
NA | TRBJ1-3 | NA | TRBV9 | TGTGCCAGCAGCGTAGCCCCCGGGACTTCGGGAAACACCATATATTTT | CASSVAPGTSGNTIYF